One and the same sample provided the 32 T cell receptor beta chains below, sequenced in a study of OX40 agonist ivuxolimab in advanced cancers. TCRdb's table, derived via immunoSEQ multiplex PCR, lists solely in-frame clones and lacks some. The sample lists just under 75,000 clones, around nine tenths occurring once. This sample comprised CD4+ or CD8+ T cells sorted from blood, obtained in a trial of the OX40 agonist ivuxolimab. The receptors shown here come from an adult with an advanced solid tumor such as melanoma, head and neck, liver or kidney cancer.

This sequence joins TRBV7-2 and TRBJ2-4; D is possibly TRBD2 (5 bases). The CDR3 runs 14 residues. Germline CDR1 reads SGHTA; CDR2 reads FQGNSA. V was clipped by 2 bases and J by 2 bases, with 7 bases between them. CDR3 sequence reads: CASSLRGTKNIQYF. CDR3 nucleotides: TGTGCCAGCAGCTTACGAGGGACCAAAAACATTCAGTACTTC.

The rearrangement links TRBV7-9 to TRBJ1-5; the D gene is possibly TRBD1 (5 bases). V lost 4 bases and J 0 bases, leaving 13 bases between the germline ends. The CDR3 has 16 amino acids. Per the germline V gene, CDR1 is SEHNR and CDR2 is FQNEAQ (reference sequence). The CDR3 DNA is TGTGCCAGCAGCTCGGAGATCGGGGGTAGCAATCAGCCCCAGCATTTT. It translates to CASSSEIGGSNQPQHF. The variable domain in full, completed from reference TRBV7-9 and TRBJ1-5, reads DTGVSQNPRHKITKRGQNVTFRCDPISEHNRLYWYRQTLGQGPEFLTYFQNEAQLEKSRLLSDRFSAERPKGSFSTLEIQRTEQGDSAMYLCASSSEIGGSNQPQHFGDGTRLSIL.

The rearrangement uses TRBV7-9 and TRBJ2-7; D is tentatively TRBD1 or TRBD2 (5 bases each). CDR1 is SEHNR, CDR2 FQNEAQ, per germline (reference sequence). Trimming shortened V by 5 bases and J by 5 bases, and 16 bases separated the two germline ends. This CDR3 spans 14 amino acids. CDR3 region: CASSPGTEDHEQYF. The CDR3 coding sequence is TGTGCCAGCAGCCCAGGGACCGAGGACCACGAGCAGTACTTC.

This rearrangement joins TRBV6-6 to TRBJ2-5, with D possibly TRBD1 on 5 matching bases. Looked up from germline, CDR1 is MNHNY and CDR2 is SVGAGI (reference sequence). V dropped 2 bases and J dropped 3 bases, with 16 bases sitting between them. The CDR3 length is 16 residues. The CDR3 is CASSYGAQGNKETQYF. CDR3 bases: TGTGCCAGCAGTTACGGCGCGCAGGGCAACAAAGAGACCCAGTACTTC.

The rearrangement links TRBV6-5 to TRBJ2-5, with D possibly matching TRBD2 (5 bases). The germline V gene has CDR1 MNHEY and CDR2 SVGAGI. Trimming left V 2 bases short and J 5 bases short, with 9 bases between. The CDR3 runs 13 residues. CDR3 DNA: TGTGCCAGCAGTTACCTGAGGAGGGAGACCCAGTACTTC. Translating it yields CASSYLRRETQYF.

The chain employs TRBV7-2 and TRBJ2-7; D perhaps matches TRBD1 (7 bases). This CDR3 region has 16 residues. V shed 5 bases and J shed 0 bases, with 17 bases lying between them. Germline V gene sequence: CDR1 SGHTA, CDR2 FQGNSA. The CDR3 reads CASSAGQLQSSYEQYF. CDR3 sequence (DNA): TGTGCCAGCAGCGCGGGACAGCTTCAGAGCTCCTACGAGCAGTACTTC.

This chain connects TRBV4-2 to TRBJ2-5; TRBD2 matches 14 bases. The CDR3 totals 16 residues. The germline gives CDR1 LGHNA, CDR2 YNFKEQ. The J segment lost 11 bases and the V segment lost 0 bases, leaving 8 bases of the junction unmatched. The DNA of the CDR3 is TGTGCCAGCAGCCAAGATTTGGGGACTAGCGGGAGTTCTCAGTACTTC. It is translated as CASSQDLGTSGSSQYF.

This chain joins TRBV28 and TRBJ2-7, with TRBD2 matching over 10 bases. Per germline, CDR1 MDHEN and CDR2 SYDVKM. The V gene end was trimmed by 6 bases and the J gene end by 3 bases; junction bases not matched to a gene: 2. CDR3 length equals 13 residues. The CDR3 DNA reads as TGTGCCAGCAGCGGACTAGCGGTCTACGAGCAGTACTTC. Translated: CASSGLAVYEQYF.

CDR3: CATSNYGGLETQYF. The CDR3 region has the DNA TGTGCCACCAGCAATTATGGGGGGCTGGAGACCCAGTACTTC. This chain joins TRBV15 and TRBJ2-5; D possibly uses TRBD1 or TRBD2 (6 bases each). Trimming left V 4 bases short and J 5 bases short, with 14 bases between. The CDR3 is 14 residues long. From germline, CDR1 is LNHNV and CDR2 YYDKDF (reference sequence).

The rearrangement links TRBV2 to TRBJ1-1, with no clear D. The CDR3 loop spans 11 amino acids. Germline CDR1 is SNHLY and CDR2 is FYNNEI. Trimming stripped 10 bases from V and 3 bases from J, with 9 bases between. The CDR3: CATSAYTEAFF. In DNA form, the CDR3 reads TGTGCCACCTCTGCGTACACTGAAGCTTTCTTT.

This clone was recorded once. The rearrangement uses TRBV5-1 and TRBJ2-1, with a tentative D call TRBD1 (6 bases). CDR1 is SGHRS and CDR2 is YFSETQ in the germline V gene. The CDR3 spans 15 residues. The ends were cut back, 3 bases at V and 0 bases at J, with 10 bases in the middle. CDR3 residues: CASSYGQSSYNEQFF. The CDR3, as DNA: TGCGCCAGCAGCTACGGACAGAGCTCCTACAATGAGCAGTTCTTC.

In this sample, this clone turned up once. The chain carries TRBV7-2 and TRBJ2-5; the D gene is possibly TRBD2 (5 bases). Germline values: CDR1 SGHTA, CDR2 FQGNSA. The V end was cut by 3 bases, the J end by 5 bases, with 13 bases between. The CDR3 extends over 14 amino acids. This CDR3 is CASSFQPRGETQYF. The CDR3 DNA reads as TGTGCCAGCAGCTTTCAGCCCCGCGGGGAGACCCAGTACTTC.

The J gene is TRBJ2-7, the V gene TRBV18, with a possible D match to TRBD2 (5 bases). Germline V lookup: CDR1 KGHSH, CDR2 LQKENI. The CDR3 is made up of 15 amino acids. V shed 3 bases and J shed 6 bases, with 18 bases lying between them. The CDR3 DNA reads TGTGCCAGCTCACCGAGGGATGAGAGCGAGGCCGAGCAGTACTTC. Translated, it gives CASSPRDESEAEQYF.

The chain carries TRBV11-3 and TRBJ2-5; D is unclear. CDR3 size: 16 residues. The germline gives CDR1 SGHNT, CDR2 YENEEA. Trimming took 1 base from V and 2 from J, leaving 14 bases between them. The CDR3 spells CASSLGLAETQETQYF. In DNA, the CDR3 is TGTGCCAGCAGCTTAGGACTGGCGGAGACTCAAGAGACCCAGTACTTC.

The chain couples TRBV10-3 to TRBJ2-5; 7 nucleotides align to TRBD2. V dropped 6 bases and J dropped 1; count of bases not matched to a gene: 5. Per the germline V gene, CDR1 is ENHRY and CDR2 is SYGVKD. This CDR3 contains 14 residues. The CDR3 sequence is CAISASSGQETQYF. The DNA of the CDR3 is TGTGCCATCAGCGCCTCTAGCGGCCAAGAGACCCAGTACTTC.

The CDR3 DNA reads as TGCGCCAGCAGCTTGGAGACAGCGTACTTCTATGGCTACACCTTC. Translated, it gives CASSLETAYFYGYTF. The rearrangement uses TRBV5-1 and TRBJ1-2, with D perhaps matching TRBD1 (5 bases). The CDR3 spans 15 residues. Germline V gene data show CDR1 as SGHRS and CDR2 as YFSETQ. V was cut by 0 bases and J by 4 bases, with 13 bases left in between.

This sequence joins TRBV11-1 and TRBJ2-5, with 8 bases that match TRBD1. With 5 bases clipped from V and 5 bases from J, the junction kept 13 bases outside the gene matches. CDR3 length: 16 residues. CDR1 SGHAT and CDR2 FQDESV come from the germline V gene (reference sequence). CDR3 amino acids: CASSTRDRGIVETQYF. As DNA, the CDR3 is TGTGCCAGCAGCACAAGAGACAGGGGTATCGTGGAGACCCAGTACTTC.

The genes are TRBV19 and TRBJ1-1, with unresolved D. The CDR3 is 11 amino acids. V lost 7 bases and J lost 6, with 9 bases in between. Germline CDR1 reads LNHDA; CDR2 reads SQIVND (reference sequence). The CDR3 nucleotides are TGTGCCAGTATTAGTTCCGCTGAAGCTTTCTTT. Protein: CASISSAEAFF.

The chain is built from TRBV27 and TRBJ2-3, with 15 bases identical to TRBD2. This CDR3 has 17 amino acids. Germline trimming cut 5 bases from V and 2 bases from J; bases unmatched to any gene: 5. Germline V gene sequence: CDR1 MNHEY, CDR2 SMNVEV (reference sequence). The CDR3: CASSRGLAGGVTDTQYF. The DNA for the CDR3 is TGTGCCAGCAGTAGGGGACTAGCGGGAGGAGTCACAGATACGCAGTATTTT.

This chain joins TRBV7-8 and TRBJ2-7, with 7 bases matching TRBD1. The V segment lost 3 bases and the J segment 4 bases; nucleotides outside the gene matches: 9. The CDR3 consists of 15 residues. Germline values: CDR1 SGHVS, CDR2 FQNEAQ. CDR3 region: CASSFGTVIDYEQYF. CDR3 nucleotide sequence: TGTGCCAGCAGCTTTGGGACAGTGATAGATTACGAGCAGTACTTC.

The genes are TRBV7-9 and TRBJ1-1; D not certain. Between the trimmed V and J ends, which lost 5 bases and 1 base, there was a span of 8 bases. Germline V CDR1 and CDR2: SEHNR, FQNEAQ (reference sequence). The CDR3 spans 13 residues. In DNA, the CDR3 is TGTGCCAGCAGCCAGACTAGGAACACTGAAGCTTTCTTT. Protein: CASSQTRNTEAFF.

The chain employs TRBV5-6 and TRBJ1-6; 10 positions match TRBD1. The ends lost 1 base at V and 7 bases at J; junction bases unmatched: 5. The length of the CDR3 is 16 residues. Germline CDR1 SGHDT, CDR2 YYEEEE. This chain's CDR3 is CASSLTRDRGNSPLHF. Written as DNA, the CDR3 is TGTGCCAGCAGCTTGACACGGGACAGGGGCAATTCACCCCTCCACTTT.

This chain joins TRBV19 and TRBJ2-1; D call uncertain. The V and J ends lost 7 bases and 10 bases respectively, with 17 bases between them. Per the germline V gene, CDR1 is LNHDA and CDR2 is SQIVND (reference sequence). CDR3 length: 13 amino acids. CDR3 in amino acids: CASKMFRAEEQFF. CDR3 nucleotide sequence: TGTGCCAGTAAGATGTTTAGGGCGGAAGAGCAGTTCTTC.

The J gene is TRBJ1-2, the V gene TRBV5-4, with D unclear. This CDR3 spans 11 amino acids. Trimming stripped 5 bases from V and 8 bases from J, with 10 bases between. Germline CDR1 SGHNT, CDR2 YYREEE (reference sequence). The CDR3 nucleotides are TGTGCCAGCAGGTCCGTCGGGGGCTACACCTTC. Residues: CASRSVGGYTF. Full variable domain (rest looked up from reference TRBV5-4 and TRBJ1-2): ETGVTQSPTHLIKTRGQQVTLRCSSQSGHNTVSWYQQALGQGPQFIFQYYREEENGRGNFPPRFSGLQFPNYSSELNVNALELDDSALYLCASRSVGGYTFGSGTRLTVV.

The CDR3 DNA reads as TGTGCCAGCAGCTTAGACAGGCAAAGGGTCTATGGCTACACCTTC. Its translation is CASSLDRQRVYGYTF. The chain combines TRBV11-2 with TRBJ1-2; no clear D. Germline V gives CDR1 SGHAT, CDR2 FQNNGV. CDR3 length: 15 residues. The germline V and J ends were trimmed by 0 bases and 4 bases, with 12 bases remaining between them.

V gene TRBV4-1 combines with J gene TRBJ1-3; D is possibly TRBD1 (5 bases). Looked up from germline, CDR1 is MGHRA and CDR2 is YSYEKL. The CDR3 runs to 20 residues. V shed 2 bases and J shed 1 base, with 24 bases lying between them. DNA of the CDR3: TGCGCCAGCAGCCAACACCTTTCCGGGACCCAAAGCGGGTCTGGAAACACCATATATTTT. Its protein product is CASSQHLSGTQSGSGNTIYF.

Here the CDR3 reads CASSPQALNTGELFF. The CDR3 DNA reads TGTGCCAGCTCACCTCAGGCGCTGAACACCGGGGAGCTGTTTTTT. The genes are TRBV18 and TRBJ2-2; D is uncertain. V lost 3 bases and J 1 base, leaving 9 bases between the germline ends. This CDR3 is 15 amino acids long. Looked up from germline, CDR1 is KGHSH and CDR2 is LQKENI.

V gene TRBV7-8 combines with J gene TRBJ2-3; D is uncertain. The CDR3 loop spans 13 amino acids. The V end was cut by 5 bases, the J end by 3 bases, with 9 bases between. Per the germline V gene, CDR1 is SGHVS and CDR2 is FQNEAQ. CDR3 DNA: TGTGCCAGCAGCCACTTCCTTACAGATACGCAGTATTTT. Translating it yields CASSHFLTDTQYF.

There are a few counts of this clone. V usage is TRBV2 and J usage is TRBJ2-1, with D perhaps matching TRBD1 (7 bases). V dropped 6 bases and J dropped 1 base, with 13 bases sitting between them. This CDR3 spans 15 amino acids. Germline CDR1 is SNHLY and CDR2 is FYNNEI. The CDR3 loop reads CASREQGRSYNEQFF. Here the CDR3 DNA reads TGTGCCAGCAGGGAACAGGGGAGGTCCTACAATGAGCAGTTCTTC.

This chain links TRBV7-2 with TRBJ2-7; D is possibly TRBD1 (6 bases). Trimming left V 2 bases short and J 1 base short, with 12 bases between. This CDR3 contains 15 residues. Germline V gene lookup returns CDR1 SGHTA and CDR2 FQGNSA. CDR3: CASSLTGRGSYEQYF. The CDR3 nucleotides are TGTGCCAGCAGCTTAACCGGCAGGGGATCCTACGAGCAGTACTTC.

The chain employs TRBV6-5 and TRBJ2-5, with D perhaps being TRBD1 or TRBD2 (5 bases each). Germline loops: CDR1 MNHEY, CDR2 SVGAGI. This CDR3 is built from 14 residues. Trimming removed 7 bases at V and 5 bases at J, with 17 bases between. This CDR3 reads CASIDRGLSETQYF. The CDR3, as DNA: TGTGCCAGCATTGACCGGGGCCTCAGTGAGACCCAGTACTTC.

The chain carries TRBV5-1 and TRBJ1-3; possible D gene TRBD1, 5 bases. Germline loops: CDR1 SGHRS, CDR2 YFSETQ. Trimming removed 5 bases from V and 0 bases from J, with 15 bases in between. This CDR3 comprises 16 residues. The CDR3 DNA follows: TGCGCCAGCAGTCGGTCCGACGACAGCTCTGGAAACACCATATATTTT. It is translated as CASSRSDDSSGNTIYF.